These 15 T cell receptor beta chains originate from one sample sequenced in a study of regulatory T cells in long-lasting Graves disease. Construction of the TCR beta libraries employed iRepertoire HTBI primers in conjunction with Arm-PCR of CDR3 regions. MiXCR was run by TCRdb on the multiplex PCR reads, yielding one entry per CDR3 protein. The table shows about 530,000 distinct CDR3 sequences, with 16% occurring only once. Sample time point: newly diagnosed GD, antithyroid drugs for less than 3 months. Generation of the TCR library employed RNA extracted from PBMCs. The data also belong to a second study, concerning T cells in Graves' hyperthyroidism and ophthalmopathy.

Sequences were derived from peripheral blood mononuclear cells (PBMCs), sampled at new diagnosis, from a patient treated with antithyroid drugs. The receptors were sampled from a woman aged 35-65 years with Graves disease.

This clonotype has at least ten counts. The chain is built from TRBV19 and TRBJ1-1; 7 bases map to TRBD1. CDR1 and CDR2 (germline): LNHDA, SQIVND (reference sequence). V shed 4 bases, J shed 0 bases, and the junction held 8 bases outside the gene matches. CDR3 size: 16 residues. CDR3 sequence: CASSSNSGTVNTEAFF. CDR3 DNA sequence: TGTGCCAGTAGTAGTAATTCCGGGACAGTGAACACTGAAGCTTTCTTT.

This clonotype occurred a few times. The V gene is TRBV19, the J gene TRBJ1-5, with 10 bases identical to TRBD1. This CDR3 region has 15 residues. Germline lookup yields CDR1 LNHDA and CDR2 SQIVND (reference sequence). J lost 5 bases, V lost 8 bases, and 9 bases had no gene match. The CDR3 loop reads CASWGDRGVHQPQHF. The CDR3 DNA reads as TGTGCCAGTTGGGGGGACAGGGGAGTTCATCAGCCCCAGCATTTT.

This clonotype was observed a few times. This rearrangement joins TRBV12-3 or TRBV12-4 to TRBJ1-1; no definite D call. CDR3 length: 14 amino acids. The V gene lost 9 bases and the J gene lost 3 bases, with 17 bases spanning the gap. CDR3 region: CASSIRVADTEAFF. The CDR3 nucleotides are TGTGCCAGTAGTATACGGGTGGCGGACACTGAAGCTTTCTTT.

Ten or more counts support this clonotype. The genes are TRBV6-1 and TRBJ1-4; D might be TRBD1 (5 bases). Germline CDR1 MNHNS, CDR2 SASEGT. Trimming took 2 bases from V and 7 from J, leaving 11 bases between them. This CDR3 spans 14 amino acids. Written as DNA, the CDR3 is TGTGCCAGCAGTGAATGGGGCCTCATTGAAAAACTGTTTTTT. This sequence encodes CASSEWGLIEKLFF.

This clonotype came up a few times. The J gene is TRBJ1-5, the V gene TRBV28; unclear D gene. The CDR3 spans 13 residues. Trimming took 6 bases from V and 0 from J, leaving 6 bases between them. Germline V CDR1 and CDR2: MDHEN, SYDVKM. The CDR3 protein is CASRPYSNQPQHF. The CDR3 nucleotides read TGTGCCAGCAGGCCATATAGCAATCAGCCCCAGCATTTT.

This clonotype was recorded a few times. This chain connects TRBV5-1 to TRBJ2-1, with 14 bases fitting TRBD2. The CDR3 extends over 14 amino acids. Germline values: CDR1 SGHRS, CDR2 YFSETQ. The V gene end was trimmed by 0 bases and the J gene end by 15 bases; junction bases not matched to a gene: 5. The CDR3: CASSLETSGGGPFF. The CDR3, as DNA: TGCGCCAGCAGCTTGGAGACTAGCGGGGGGGGACCGTTCTTC.

This chain links TRBV29-1 with TRBJ2-2, with D maybe TRBD2 (5 bases). The CDR3 is 13 amino acids. Trimming removed 8 bases from V and 1 base from J, with 11 bases in between. The germline CDR1 and CDR2 sequences are SQVTM and ANQGSEA. CDR3 DNA sequence: TGCAGCCTTCGAGAGGGGAACACCGGGGAGCTGTTTTTT. This codes for CSLREGNTGELFF.

In this sample, this clonotype turned up a few times. The rearrangement links TRBV6-1 to TRBJ1-2, with D uncertain. This CDR3 has 14 amino acids. Per germline, CDR1 MNHNS and CDR2 SASEGT. The V end was cut by 2 bases, the J end by 0 bases, with 7 bases between. In DNA, the CDR3 is TGTGCCAGCAGTGAAAACGTAGCTAACTATGGCTACACCTTC. This encodes CASSENVANYGYTF.

This clonotype was found many times. The chain carries TRBV20-1 and TRBJ1-1; D is possibly TRBD1 (5 bases). Germline V gene data show CDR1 as DFQATT and CDR2 as SNEGSKA (reference sequence). Trimming stripped 4 bases from V and 2 bases from J, with 14 bases between. The length of the CDR3 is 14 residues. The CDR3 reads CSATPRGVNTEAFF. The CDR3 DNA follows: TGCAGTGCTACACCACGGGGGGTCAACACTGAAGCTTTCTTT.

The V call is TRBV10-3, the J call TRBJ1-2; 8 nucleotides agree with TRBD1. V trimming: 3 bases; J trimming: 3 bases; junction bases outside the gene matches: 9. The CDR3 covers 16 residues. Germline CDR1 is ENHRY and CDR2 is SYGVKD. The CDR3 loop is CAISDPLDRADYGYTF. In DNA form, the CDR3 reads TGTGCCATCAGTGACCCCCTGGACAGGGCGGACTATGGCTACACCTTC.

The sample holds a few counts of this clonotype. The rearrangement uses TRBV5-6 and TRBJ1-1; unclear D gene. Germline values: CDR1 SGHDT, CDR2 YYEEEE. V lost 1 base and J 7 bases, leaving 8 bases between the germline ends. CDR3 size: 12 residues. The CDR3 protein is CASSLRKSEAFF. As DNA, the CDR3 is TGTGCCAGCAGCTTGAGGAAGAGTGAAGCTTTCTTT.

This clonotype occurred many times. V is TRBV29-1 and J is TRBJ2-1; D uncertain. Germline lookup yields CDR1 SQVTM and CDR2 ANQGSEA. Trimming shortened V by 1 base and J by 4 bases, and 20 bases separated the two germline ends. CDR3 size: 17 residues. For the CDR3, the DNA is TGCAGCGTTGAAGTAAAGAAGAGGCAGTTAAAATACAATGAGCAGTTCTTC. It is translated as CSVEVKKRQLKYNEQFF.

Details on this clonotype: Given a much more abundant clone one base away, this may be a read error. The chain carries TRBV18 and TRBJ2-5, with TRBD2 as a possible D gene (6 bases). This CDR3 is built from 13 residues. Germline CDR1 reads KGHSH; CDR2 reads LQKENI. The CDR3 nucleotides are TGTGTCAGCTCACCAGGCCTAGCGAATACCCAGTACTTC. Amino acids: CVSSPGLANTQYF.

This clonotype was detected ten times or more. The chain employs TRBV10-1 and TRBJ1-1; D gene unclear. CDR1 WNHNN and CDR2 SYGVQD come from the germline V gene (reference sequence). The V end lost 3 bases, the J end lost 5 bases, and 13 bases lay between the germline ends. The CDR3 has 14 amino acids. The CDR3 DNA is TGCGCCAGCAGTGATCGGGGAGGTAATACTGAAGCTTTCTTT. Its translation is CASSDRGGNTEAFF.

The chain is built from TRBV5-4 and TRBJ1-2; D is unresolved. This CDR3 has 14 amino acids. V lost 0 bases and J 2 bases, leaving 8 bases between the germline ends. The germline CDR1 and CDR2 sequences are SGHNT and YYREEE (reference sequence). The CDR3 here is CASSLALQNYGYTF. The CDR3 nucleotides are TGTGCCAGCAGCTTGGCCCTGCAGAACTATGGCTACACCTTC.